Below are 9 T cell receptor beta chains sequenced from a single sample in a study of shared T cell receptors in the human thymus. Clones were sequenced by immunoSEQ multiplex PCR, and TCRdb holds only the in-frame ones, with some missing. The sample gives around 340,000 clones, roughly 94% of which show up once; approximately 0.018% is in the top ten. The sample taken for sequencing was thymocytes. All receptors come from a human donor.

The chain's CDR3 is CASSAKGGPEAFF. CDR3 coding DNA: TGCGCCAGCAGCGCCAAGGGGGGACCTGAAGCTTTCTTT. The chain recombines TRBV5-1 with TRBJ1-1; possible D gene TRBD1, 6 bases. Germline V gene lookup returns CDR1 SGHRS and CDR2 YFSETQ. The V gene lost 4 bases and the J gene lost 6 bases, with 13 bases spanning the gap. This CDR3 is 13 amino acids long.

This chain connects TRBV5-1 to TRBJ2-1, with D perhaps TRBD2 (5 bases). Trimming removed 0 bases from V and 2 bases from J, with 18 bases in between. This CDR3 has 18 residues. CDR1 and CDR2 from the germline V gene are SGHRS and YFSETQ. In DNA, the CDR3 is TGCGCCAGCAGCTTGGGCCGCGGCCCGCGGGTTCCCTACAATGAGCAGTTCTTC. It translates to CASSLGRGPRVPYNEQFF. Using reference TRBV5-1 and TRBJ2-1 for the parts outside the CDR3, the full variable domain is KAGVTQTPRYLIKTRGQQVTLSCSPISGHRSVSWYQQTPGQGLQFLFEYFSETQRNKGNFPGRFSGRQFSNSRSEMNVSTLELGDSALYLCASSLGRGPRVPYNEQFFGPGTRLTVL.

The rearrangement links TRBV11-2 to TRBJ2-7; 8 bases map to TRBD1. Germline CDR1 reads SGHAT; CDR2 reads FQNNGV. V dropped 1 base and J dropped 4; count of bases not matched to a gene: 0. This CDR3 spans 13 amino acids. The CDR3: CASSLGTGYEQYF. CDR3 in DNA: TGTGCCAGCAGCTTAGGGACAGGGTACGAGCAGTACTTC. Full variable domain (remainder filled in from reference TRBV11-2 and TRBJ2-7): EAGVAQSPRYKIIEKRQSVAFWCNPISGHATLYWYQQILGQGPKLLIQFQNNGVVDDSQLPKDRFSAERLKGVDSTLKIQPAKLEDSAVYLCASSLGTGYEQYFGPGTRLTVT.

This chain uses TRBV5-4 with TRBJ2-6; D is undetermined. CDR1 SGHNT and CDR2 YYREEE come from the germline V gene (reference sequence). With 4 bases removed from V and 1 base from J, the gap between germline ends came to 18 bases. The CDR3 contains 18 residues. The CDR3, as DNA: TGTGCCAGCAGCCCAAACACAATCCCCGGGTCTGGGGCCAACGTCCTGACTTTC. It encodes CASSPNTIPGSGANVLTF.

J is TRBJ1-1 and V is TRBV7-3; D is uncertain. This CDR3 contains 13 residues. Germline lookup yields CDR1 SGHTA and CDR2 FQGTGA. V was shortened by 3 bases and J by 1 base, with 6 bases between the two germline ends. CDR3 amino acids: CASSLWPNTEAFF. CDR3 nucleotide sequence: TGTGCCAGCAGCTTGTGGCCGAACACTGAAGCTTTCTTT.

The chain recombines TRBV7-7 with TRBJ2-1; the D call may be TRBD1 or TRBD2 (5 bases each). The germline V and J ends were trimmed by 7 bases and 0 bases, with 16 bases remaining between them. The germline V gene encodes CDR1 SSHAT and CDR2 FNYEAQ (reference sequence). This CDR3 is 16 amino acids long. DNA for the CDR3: TGTGCCAGCAAAGAAGCCACGGGGACCTCCTACAATGAGCAGTTCTTC. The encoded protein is CASKEATGTSYNEQFF.

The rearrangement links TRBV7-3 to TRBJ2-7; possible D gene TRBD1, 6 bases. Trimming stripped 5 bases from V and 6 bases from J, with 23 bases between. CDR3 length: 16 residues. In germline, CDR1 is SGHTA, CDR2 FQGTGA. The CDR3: CASSLGQSSLGPEQYF. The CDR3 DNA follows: TGTGCCAGCAGCCTCGGACAGTCTTCCCTAGGCCCCGAGCAGTACTTC.

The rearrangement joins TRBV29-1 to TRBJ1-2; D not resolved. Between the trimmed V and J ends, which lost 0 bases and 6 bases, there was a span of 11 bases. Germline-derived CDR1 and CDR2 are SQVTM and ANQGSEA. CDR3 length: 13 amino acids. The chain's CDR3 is CSVEDLAGNGYTF. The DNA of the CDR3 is TGCAGCGTTGAAGATCTCGCGGGAAATGGCTACACCTTC.

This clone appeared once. The CDR3 region has the DNA TGTGCCAGCAGTTTTCGGGGGGCCGGGGGTAGCAATCAGCCCCAGCATTTT. Translation: CASSFRGAGGSNQPQHF. The chain couples TRBV28 to TRBJ1-5, with D perhaps TRBD1 (6 bases). Trimming removed 3 bases from V and 0 bases from J, with 15 bases in between. Germline assignment: CDR1 MDHEN and CDR2 SYDVKM. The CDR3 loop spans 17 amino acids.